Presented here are 8 T cell receptor beta chains from one specimen sequenced in a study of T cells in Graves' hyperthyroidism and ophthalmopathy (dated by TCRdb to about 2019). Library construction relied on multiplex PCR. The reads were generated on an Illumina HiSeq 2000. TCR beta CDR3 regions were amplified from RNA transcripts. A first-round RT-PCR of the TCR CDR3 used the HTBI primer set with the Qiagen OneStep RT-PCR kit. In-frame beta chains were kept once TCRdb had trimmed the public reads at Q25 with fastp and called clones with MiXCR. Each entry is one CDR3 protein sequence, shown with its most common DNA and genes. The table for this sample lists approximately 710,000 distinct CDR3 sequences; 17% of them were counted only once. Roughly 15% of the sample comes from the top ten. The specimen sequenced was blood. The receptors originated from a man aged 45-65 years with Graves' hyperthyroidism.

The chain carries TRBV3-1 and TRBJ2-7; D remains ambiguous. V was cut by 1 base and J by 4 bases, with 11 bases left in between. The CDR3 contains 14 residues. Germline CDR1 and CDR2: LGHDT and YNNKEL (reference sequence). CDR3 in amino acids: CASSQGLLGYEQYF. For the CDR3, the DNA is TGTGCCAGCAGCCAAGGTTTGTTAGGTTACGAGCAGTACTTC.

Many counts were recorded for this clonotype. The chain joins TRBV28 to TRBJ1-4; 8 nucleotides match TRBD1. Germline V lookup: CDR1 MDHEN, CDR2 SYDVKM. CDR3 size: 15 residues. V dropped 3 bases and J dropped 4; count of bases not matched to a gene: 4. Written as DNA, the CDR3 is TGTGCCAGCAGTTTGTGGACAGGGAATAATGAAAAACTGTTTTTT. Translated, it gives CASSLWTGNNEKLFF. Supplemented by reference TRBV28 and TRBJ1-4, the full variable domain reads DVKVTQSSRYLVKRTGEKVFLECVQDMDHENMFWYRQDPGLGLRLIYFSYDVKMKEKGDIPEGYSVSREKKERFSLILESASTNQTSMYLCASSLWTGNNEKLFFGSGTQLSVL.

This clonotype was picked up a small number of times. The chain recombines TRBV5-6 with TRBJ1-1; unclear D gene. The CDR3 covers 15 residues. The germline V and J ends were trimmed by 2 bases and 2 bases, with 13 bases remaining between them. Germline loops: CDR1 SGHDT, CDR2 YYEEEE. The CDR3 region has the DNA TGTGCCAGCAGCTTAAACGGCAGGACCAACACTGAAGCTTTCTTT. As protein: CASSLNGRTNTEAFF.

With respect to this clonotype: This sequence may be a read error, since a much larger clone differs from it by one base. The V gene is TRBV12-3 or TRBV12-4, the J gene TRBJ2-7; D call uncertain. The CDR3 spans 15 residues. The CDR3 region has the DNA TGTGTCAGCAGTTTCTTTGCAGGTGAAACCTACGAGCAGTACTTC. Its translation is CVSSFFAGETYEQYF.

This clonotype showed up many times. The V gene is TRBV12-3 or TRBV12-4, the J gene TRBJ2-5, with TRBD2 matching over 13 bases. This CDR3 is 19 amino acids long. Trimming removed 4 bases from V and 0 bases from J; junction bases left unmatched: 11. CDR3 in DNA: TGTGCCAGCAGTTCAGGGACTAGCGGGACGAGCCCGTACCAAGAGACCCAGTACTTC. This gives the protein CASSSGTSGTSPYQETQYF.

This clonotype was counted at least ten times. V and J are TRBV28 and TRBJ2-6; D may be TRBD1 or TRBD2 (5 bases each). This CDR3 is built from 17 residues. Germline CDR1 reads MDHEN; CDR2 reads SYDVKM. Trimming pared 5 bases from V and 0 bases from J, leaving 14 bases between. CDR3 in amino acids: CASSPRDRNSGANVLTF. The DNA of the CDR3 is TGTGCCAGCAGTCCCCGGGACCGAAACTCTGGGGCCAACGTCCTGACTTTC. Looking up the rest from reference TRBV28 and TRBJ2-6 gives the full variable domain: DVKVTQSSRYLVKRTGEKVFLECVQDMDHENMFWYRQDPGLGLRLIYFSYDVKMKEKGDIPEGYSVSREKKERFSLILESASTNQTSMYLCASSPRDRNSGANVLTFGAGSRLTVL.

This clonotype has ten or more counts. The CDR3 bases are TGTGCCAGCACCGGGGGACTAGCGGGAGTCATGAATGAGCAGTTCTTC. Protein sequence: CASTGGLAGVMNEQFF. This chain links TRBV27 with TRBJ2-1; TRBD2 agrees at 14 bases. The CDR3 runs to 16 residues. The trim removed 7 bases at V and 7 bases at J, leaving 9 bases unmatched. The germline V gene has CDR1 MNHEY and CDR2 SMNVEV (reference sequence).

V usage is TRBV20-1 and J usage is TRBJ2-1, with 11 bases that match TRBD2. The V and J ends lost 2 bases and 7 bases, in that order; junction bases with no gene match: 7. The CDR3 extends over 15 amino acids. The germline V gene has CDR1 DFQATT and CDR2 SNEGSKA (reference sequence). Here the CDR3 reads CSARIGTSGGNEQFF. The CDR3 region has the DNA TGCAGTGCTAGAATCGGGACTAGCGGTGGAAATGAGCAGTTCTTC.